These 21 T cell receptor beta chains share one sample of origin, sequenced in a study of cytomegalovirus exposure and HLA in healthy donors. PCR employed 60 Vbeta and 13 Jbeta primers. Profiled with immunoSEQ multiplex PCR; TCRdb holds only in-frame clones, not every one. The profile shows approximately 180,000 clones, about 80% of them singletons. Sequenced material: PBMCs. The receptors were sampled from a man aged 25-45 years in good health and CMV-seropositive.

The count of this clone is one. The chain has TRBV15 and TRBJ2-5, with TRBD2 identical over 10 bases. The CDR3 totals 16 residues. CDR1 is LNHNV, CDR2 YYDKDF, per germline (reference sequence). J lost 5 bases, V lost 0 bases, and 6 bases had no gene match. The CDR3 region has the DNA TGTGCCACCAGCAGAGATCTCGCTAGCGGGGGTGAGACCCAGTACTTC. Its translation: CATSRDLASGGETQYF.

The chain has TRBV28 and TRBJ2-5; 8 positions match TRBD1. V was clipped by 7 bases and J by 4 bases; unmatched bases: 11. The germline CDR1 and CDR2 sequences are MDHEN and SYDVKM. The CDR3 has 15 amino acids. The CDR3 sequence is CASTKSRDRRETQYF. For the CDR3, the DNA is TGTGCCAGCACCAAGTCCCGGGACAGGAGAGAGACCCAGTACTTC.

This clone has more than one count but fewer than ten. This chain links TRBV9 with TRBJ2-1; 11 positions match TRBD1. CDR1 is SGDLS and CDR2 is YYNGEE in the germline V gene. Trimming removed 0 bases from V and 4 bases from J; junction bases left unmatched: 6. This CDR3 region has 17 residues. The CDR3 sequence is CASSVAEGQGVYNEQFF. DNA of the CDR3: TGTGCCAGCAGCGTAGCCGAGGGACAGGGGGTTTACAATGAGCAGTTCTTC.

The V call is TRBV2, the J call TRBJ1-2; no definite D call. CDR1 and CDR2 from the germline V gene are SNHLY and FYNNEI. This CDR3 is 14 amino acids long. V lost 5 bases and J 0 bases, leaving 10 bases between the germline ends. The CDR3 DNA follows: TGTGCCAGCAGTATTAGAGGTTCTAACTATGGCTACACCTTC. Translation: CASSIRGSNYGYTF.

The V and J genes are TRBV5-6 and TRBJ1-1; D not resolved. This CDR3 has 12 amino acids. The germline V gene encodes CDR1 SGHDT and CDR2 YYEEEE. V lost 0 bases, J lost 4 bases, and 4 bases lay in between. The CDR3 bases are TGTGCCAGCAGCTTGGTCCTCACTGAAGCTTTCTTT. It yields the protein CASSLVLTEAFF.

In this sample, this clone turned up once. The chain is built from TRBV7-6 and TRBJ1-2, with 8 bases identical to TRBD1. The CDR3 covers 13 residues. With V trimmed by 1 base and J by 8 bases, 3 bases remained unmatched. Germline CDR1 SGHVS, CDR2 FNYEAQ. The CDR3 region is CASSLDPGGGYTF. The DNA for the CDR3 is TGTGCCAGCAGCTTAGACCCAGGGGGCGGCTACACCTTC.

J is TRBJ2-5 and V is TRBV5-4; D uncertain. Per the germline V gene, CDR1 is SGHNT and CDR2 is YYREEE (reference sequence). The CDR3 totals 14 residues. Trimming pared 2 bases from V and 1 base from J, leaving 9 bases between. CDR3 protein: CASSFSSFQETQYF. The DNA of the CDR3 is TGTGCCAGCAGCTTTTCTTCCTTCCAAGAGACCCAGTACTTC.

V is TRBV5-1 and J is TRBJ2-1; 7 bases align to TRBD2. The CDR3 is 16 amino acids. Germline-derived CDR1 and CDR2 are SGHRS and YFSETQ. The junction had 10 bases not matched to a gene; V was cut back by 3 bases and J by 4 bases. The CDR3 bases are TGCGCCAGCAGCTCGAGTGGGCTAGCGGCTTACAATGAGCAGTTCTTC. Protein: CASSSSGLAAYNEQFF.

Here the CDR3 reads CASSLQVPDRPYEQYF. The CDR3 nucleotides read TGTGCCAGCAGTTTACAGGTACCCGACAGGCCCTACGAGCAGTACTTC. J is TRBJ2-7 and V is TRBV27; perhaps TRBD1 as D (6 bases). Germline CDR1 MNHEY, CDR2 SMNVEV (reference sequence). Trimming removed 2 bases at V and 2 bases at J, with 16 bases between. The CDR3 is 16 residues long.

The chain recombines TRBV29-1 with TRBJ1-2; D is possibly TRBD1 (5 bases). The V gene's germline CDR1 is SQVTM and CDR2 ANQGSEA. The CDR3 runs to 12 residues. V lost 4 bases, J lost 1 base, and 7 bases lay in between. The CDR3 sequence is CSVGGGNYGYTF. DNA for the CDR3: TGCAGCGTTGGGGGGGGTAACTATGGCTACACCTTC.

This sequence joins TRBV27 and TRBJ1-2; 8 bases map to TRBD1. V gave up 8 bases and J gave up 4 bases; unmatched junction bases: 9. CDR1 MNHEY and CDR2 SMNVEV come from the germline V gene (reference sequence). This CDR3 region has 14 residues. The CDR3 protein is CASATGGYTYGYTF. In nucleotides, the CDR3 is TGTGCCAGCGCCACAGGGGGATATACCTATGGCTACACCTTC.

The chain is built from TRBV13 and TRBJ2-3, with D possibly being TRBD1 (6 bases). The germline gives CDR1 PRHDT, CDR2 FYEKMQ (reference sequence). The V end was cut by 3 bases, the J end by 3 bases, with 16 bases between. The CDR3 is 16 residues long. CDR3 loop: CASSFRDTTSTDTQYF. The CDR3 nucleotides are TGTGCCAGCAGCTTCCGGGACACTACATCAACAGATACGCAGTATTTT.

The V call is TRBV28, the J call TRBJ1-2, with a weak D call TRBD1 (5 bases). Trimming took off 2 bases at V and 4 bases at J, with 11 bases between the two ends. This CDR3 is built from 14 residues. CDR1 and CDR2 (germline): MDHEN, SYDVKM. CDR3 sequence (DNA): TGTGCCAGCAGTTTAGTTCAGGGAATCTATGGCTACACCTTC. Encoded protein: CASSLVQGIYGYTF.

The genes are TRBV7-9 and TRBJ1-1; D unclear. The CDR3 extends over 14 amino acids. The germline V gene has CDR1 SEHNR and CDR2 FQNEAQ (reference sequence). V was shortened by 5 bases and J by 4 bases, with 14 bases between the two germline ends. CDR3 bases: TGTGCCAGCAGCCCTGTACGGGGATCCACTGAAGCTTTCTTT. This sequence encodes CASSPVRGSTEAFF.

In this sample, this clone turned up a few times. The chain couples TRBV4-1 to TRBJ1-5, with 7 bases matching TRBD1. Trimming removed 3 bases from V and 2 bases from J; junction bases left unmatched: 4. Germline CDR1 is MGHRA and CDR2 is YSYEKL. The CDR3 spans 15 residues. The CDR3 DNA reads TGCGCCAGCAGCCAGGAAGACAGGGGCAATCAGCCCCAGCATTTT. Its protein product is CASSQEDRGNQPQHF.

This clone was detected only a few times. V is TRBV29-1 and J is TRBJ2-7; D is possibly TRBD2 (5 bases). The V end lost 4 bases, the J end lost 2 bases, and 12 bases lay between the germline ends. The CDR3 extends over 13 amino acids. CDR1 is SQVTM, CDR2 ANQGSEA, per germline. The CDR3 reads CSVGEGVAYEQYF. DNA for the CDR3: TGCAGCGTTGGAGAGGGCGTTGCCTACGAGCAGTACTTC.

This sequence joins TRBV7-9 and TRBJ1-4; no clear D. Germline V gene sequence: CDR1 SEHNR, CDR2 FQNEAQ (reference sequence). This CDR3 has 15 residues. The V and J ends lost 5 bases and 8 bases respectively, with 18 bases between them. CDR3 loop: CASSHRSREEEKLFF. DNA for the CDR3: TGTGCCAGCAGCCACAGATCTAGGGAGGAAGAAAAACTGTTTTTT. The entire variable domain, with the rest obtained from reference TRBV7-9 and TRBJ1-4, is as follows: DTGVSQNPRHKITKRGQNVTFRCDPISEHNRLYWYRQTLGQGPEFLTYFQNEAQLEKSRLLSDRFSAERPKGSFSTLEIQRTEQGDSAMYLCASSHRSREEEKLFFGSGTQLSVL.

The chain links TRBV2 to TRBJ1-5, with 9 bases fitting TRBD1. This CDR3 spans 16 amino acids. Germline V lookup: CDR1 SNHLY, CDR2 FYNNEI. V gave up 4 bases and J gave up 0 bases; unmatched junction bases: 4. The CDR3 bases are TGTGCCAGCAGTGGGGACAGGGAGAATAGCAATCAGCCCCAGCATTTT. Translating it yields CASSGDRENSNQPQHF.

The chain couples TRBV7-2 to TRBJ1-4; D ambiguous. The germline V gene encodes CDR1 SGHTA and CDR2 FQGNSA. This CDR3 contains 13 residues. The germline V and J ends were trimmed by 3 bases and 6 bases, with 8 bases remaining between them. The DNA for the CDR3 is TGTGCCAGCAGCTTCGGCCGGGATGAAAAACTGTTTTTT. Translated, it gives CASSFGRDEKLFF.

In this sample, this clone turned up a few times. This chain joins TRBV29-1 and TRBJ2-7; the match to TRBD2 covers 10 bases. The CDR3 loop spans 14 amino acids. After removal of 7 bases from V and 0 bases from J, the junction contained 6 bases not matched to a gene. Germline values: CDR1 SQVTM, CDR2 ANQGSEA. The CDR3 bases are TGCAGCGCACTTATAGCGGGAGGCTCCTACGAGCAGTACTTC. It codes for CSALIAGGSYEQYF.

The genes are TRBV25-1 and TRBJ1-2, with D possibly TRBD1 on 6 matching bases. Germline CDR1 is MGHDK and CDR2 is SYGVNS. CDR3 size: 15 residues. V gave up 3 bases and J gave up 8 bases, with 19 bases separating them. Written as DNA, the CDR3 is TGTGCCAGCAGTGACTCACTAGGGGGTTTGGGGGGCTACACCTTC. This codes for CASSDSLGGLGGYTF.